The 18 T cell receptor beta chains listed next were all sequenced from one sample in a study of cytomegalovirus exposure and HLA in healthy donors. The PCR employed 60 Vbeta primers together with 13 Jbeta primers. The protocol was immunoSEQ multiplex PCR, while the TCRdb copy is restricted to in-frame clones and leaves out a portion. The repertoire holds under 150,000 clones, with 80% as singletons. The sequencing input was PBMCs. The receptors come from a woman aged 40 to 49 in good health and CMV-seronegative.

V usage is TRBV4-3 and J usage is TRBJ1-6; D gene ambiguous. V lost 0 bases, J lost 7 bases, and 7 bases lay in between. Per the germline V gene, CDR1 is LGHNA and CDR2 is YSLEER. CDR3 length equals 14 residues. CDR3 nucleotides: TGCGCCAGCAGCCAAGATCTTAAAAATTCACCCCTCCACTTT. Translating it yields CASSQDLKNSPLHF.

J is TRBJ1-5 and V is TRBV6-6; possibly TRBD1 for D (5 bases). This CDR3 has 14 residues. Between the trimmed V and J ends, which lost 2 bases and 4 bases, there was a span of 9 bases. Germline loops: CDR1 MNHNY, CDR2 SVGAGI (reference sequence). CDR3 sequence: CASSYKGKNQPQHF. The CDR3 DNA reads as TGTGCCAGCAGTTACAAGGGGAAGAATCAGCCCCAGCATTTT.

This clone was counted once. The chain uses TRBV28 and TRBJ1-4; D gene ambiguous. CDR1 MDHEN and CDR2 SYDVKM come from the germline V gene. This CDR3 region has 16 residues. V gave up 5 bases and J gave up 8 bases, with 21 bases separating them. The CDR3 protein is CASSPPDIWMWEKLFF. CDR3 coding DNA: TGTGCCAGCAGTCCCCCCGACATCTGGATGTGGGAAAAACTGTTTTTT. The complete variable domain, with remaining parts taken from reference TRBV28 and TRBJ1-4, reads DVKVTQSSRYLVKRTGEKVFLECVQDMDHENMFWYRQDPGLGLRLIYFSYDVKMKEKGDIPEGYSVSREKKERFSLILESASTNQTSMYLCASSPPDIWMWEKLFFGSGTQLSVL.

V and J are TRBV5-6 and TRBJ2-5, with unresolved D. The end of the DNA fits TRBJ2-7 better, so the J call may be wrong. The CDR3 has 14 residues. CDR1 is SGHDT and CDR2 is YYEEEE in the germline V gene. CDR3 sequence reads: CASSLGGGYYEQYF. CDR3 in DNA: TGTGCCAGCAGCTTGGGAGGCGGCTACTACGAGCAGTACTTC.

The chain employs TRBV5-1 and TRBJ1-1, with 11 bases identical to TRBD1. V shed 4 bases and J 4 bases; nucleotides not matched to a gene: 15. This CDR3 comprises 18 residues. Germline CDR1 is SGHRS and CDR2 is YFSETQ. Here the CDR3 reads CASSIPSPGQGDATEAFF. CDR3 nucleotide sequence: TGCGCCAGCAGCATACCCTCTCCGGGACAGGGGGACGCCACTGAAGCTTTCTTT.

The CDR3 nucleotides read TGTGCCAGCAGCTTAGAGTCCAGCGGGGGGCCTGGGGAATTCGGGGAGCTGTTTTTT. This sequence encodes CASSLESSGGPGEFGELFF. V and J are TRBV7-6 and TRBJ2-2; 9 bases map to TRBD2. This CDR3 contains 19 residues. Per the germline V gene, CDR1 is SGHVS and CDR2 is FNYEAQ. The ends lost 1 base at V and 7 bases at J; junction bases unmatched: 16.

The chain couples TRBV7-9 to TRBJ1-2; D may be TRBD1 (5 bases). The V end lost 6 bases, the J end lost 8 bases, and 22 bases lay between the germline ends. The CDR3 is 15 residues long. Germline assignment: CDR1 SEHNR and CDR2 FQNEAQ (reference sequence). DNA of the CDR3: TGTGCCAGCAGACTACAGGAGTCAGCGCTGTCGGGCTACACCTTC. It specifies CASRLQESALSGYTF.

This sequence joins TRBV4-1 and TRBJ1-2; the match to TRBD1 covers 7 bases. With V trimmed by 0 bases and J by 4 bases, 5 bases remained unmatched. CDR1 and CDR2 (germline): MGHRA, YSYEKL. The CDR3 length is 15 residues. This CDR3 is CASSQDPTGTYGYTF. The CDR3 region has the DNA TGCGCCAGCAGCCAAGATCCGACAGGGACCTATGGCTACACCTTC.

This chain joins TRBV13 and TRBJ2-5; 11 bases line up with TRBD1. Germline V gene lookup returns CDR1 PRHDT and CDR2 FYEKMQ (reference sequence). V gave up 5 bases and J gave up 4 bases; unmatched junction bases: 9. The CDR3 totals 16 residues. This CDR3 is CASSLGTGGSGETQYF. CDR3 in DNA: TGTGCCAGCAGCCTCGGGACAGGGGGTTCTGGAGAGACCCAGTACTTC. The full variable domain, with the rest looked up from reference TRBV13 and TRBJ2-5, is AAGVIQSPRHLIKEKRETATLKCYPIPRHDTVYWYQQGPGQDPQFLISFYEKMQSDKGSIPDRFSAQQFSDYHSELNMSSLELGDSALYFCASSLGTGGSGETQYFGPGTRLLVL.

The chain joins TRBV6-5 to TRBJ2-5; TRBD2 agrees at 16 bases. The J segment lost 5 bases and the V segment lost 0 bases, leaving 0 bases of the junction unmatched. Per germline, CDR1 MNHEY and CDR2 SVGAGI. CDR3 length: 16 residues. The CDR3 loop is CASSYSGLAGGETQYF. CDR3 coding DNA: TGTGCCAGCAGTTACTCGGGACTAGCGGGAGGGGAGACCCAGTACTTC.

V usage is TRBV19 and J usage is TRBJ1-6; 9 bases agree with TRBD1. The germline V gene encodes CDR1 LNHDA and CDR2 SQIVND (reference sequence). V shed 4 bases, J shed 10 bases, and the junction held 14 bases outside the gene matches. This CDR3 has 17 amino acids. The CDR3 protein is CASSKAPGQGYGSPLHF. The CDR3 DNA is TGTGCCAGTAGTAAAGCGCCGGGACAGGGATATGGGTCACCCCTCCACTTT.

The chain combines TRBV7-6 with TRBJ2-3; D unresolved. V lost 1 base to trimming and J lost 4 bases, with 6 bases between them. The CDR3 spans 13 residues. The germline V gene encodes CDR1 SGHVS and CDR2 FNYEAQ. CDR3: CASSLGASDTQYF. In nucleotides, the CDR3 is TGTGCCAGCAGCTTAGGTGCGTCAGATACGCAGTATTTT.

The chain carries TRBV6-1 and TRBJ2-5; 9 nucleotides match TRBD2. With 1 base clipped from V and 5 bases from J, the junction kept 2 bases outside the gene matches. This CDR3 contains 14 residues. Germline-derived CDR1 and CDR2 are MNHNS and SASEGT. The CDR3 nucleotides read TGTGCCAGCAGTGAAGGGACTAGCGTCGAGACCCAGTACTTC. As protein: CASSEGTSVETQYF.

The V call is TRBV6-4, the J call TRBJ1-5; TRBD1 is a possible D gene (6 bases). CDR3 length: 15 amino acids. The V end was cut by 3 bases, the J end by 2 bases, with 11 bases between. Per germline, CDR1 MRHNA and CDR2 SNTAGT. CDR3 sequence reads: CASSERAGGNQPQHF. The DNA of the CDR3 is TGTGCCAGCAGTGAACGGGCAGGGGGCAATCAGCCCCAGCATTTT.

The chain couples TRBV9 to TRBJ2-7, with 15 bases lining up with TRBD2. Unmatched junction bases numbered 9, after V lost 3 bases and J lost 2 bases. Germline values: CDR1 SGDLS, CDR2 YYNGEE. The CDR3 has 18 residues. The CDR3 DNA is TGTGCCAGCAGCGCGTCCGCGGGACTAGCGGGAGGTACCTACGAGCAGTACTTC. It encodes CASSASAGLAGGTYEQYF. The complete variable domain, with remaining parts taken from reference TRBV9 and TRBJ2-7, reads DSGVTQTPKHLITATGQRVTLRCSPRSGDLSVYWYQQSLDQGLQFLIQYYNGEERAKGNILERFSAQQFPDLHSELNLSSLELGDSALYFCASSASAGLAGGTYEQYFGPGTRLTVT.

In this sample, this clone turned up once. The chain has TRBV19 and TRBJ2-1, with 8 bases identical to TRBD1. Germline V lookup: CDR1 LNHDA, CDR2 SQIVND (reference sequence). V shed 6 bases, J shed 12 bases, and the junction held 4 bases outside the gene matches. This CDR3 is built from 11 residues. This chain's CDR3 is CASRIGTGQFF. The CDR3 coding sequence is TGTGCCAGTAGGATCGGGACAGGGCAGTTCTTC.

The table lists this clone with a few counts. The V gene is TRBV19, the J gene TRBJ1-1; 7 bases fit TRBD1. Germline V gene data show CDR1 as LNHDA and CDR2 as SQIVND (reference sequence). Trimming at V came to 5 bases and at J to 4 bases, leaving 4 bases not matched to a gene. CDR3 length: 13 residues. The CDR3 region is CASSPTGSTEAFF. The CDR3 DNA reads TGTGCCAGTAGTCCGACAGGGTCCACTGAAGCTTTCTTT.

Concerning this clone: Mismatch with germline at one junction end may stem from a read error. The genes are TRBV7-7 and TRBJ2-3, with 9 bases that match TRBD1. This CDR3 region has 15 residues. Germline lookup yields CDR1 SSHAT and CDR2 FNYEAQ (reference sequence). CDR3: CASSLGTGSTDTQYF. The CDR3 coding sequence is TGTGCTAGCAGCTTAGGGACAGGGAGCACAGATACGCAGTATTTT.